The 17 T cell receptor beta chains presented below share a single source sample, sequenced in a study of T cell responses to AZD1222 COVID-19 vaccine. Sequencing used immunoSEQ multiplex PCR; TCRdb keeps in-frame clones, though not all of them. The sample yields some 88,000 clones, roughly nine tenths seen once. Sequenced material: peripheral blood, taken on day 0 of AZD1222 vaccination. The receptor source for this set is an adult in good health.

The chain recombines TRBV6-5 with TRBJ1-6; maybe TRBD1 (5 bases). Germline CDR1 is MNHEY and CDR2 is SVGAGI. Trimming pared 4 bases from V and 7 bases from J, leaving 11 bases between. The CDR3 contains 14 residues. The CDR3 nucleotides read TGTGCCAGCAGTTTCGGGACTCTGAATTCACCCCTCCACTTT. Translated, it gives CASSFGTLNSPLHF.

The rearrangement links TRBV23-1 to TRBJ1-1; the match to TRBD1 covers 7 bases. TRBV23-1 is an open reading frame, and its role is uncertain. This CDR3 region has 16 residues. Germline trimming cut 10 bases from V and 0 bases from J; bases unmatched to any gene: 14. In DNA form, the CDR3 reads TGCGCCACCCCCCTGGGGGACAGAAGCATGAACACTGAAGCTTTCTTT. As protein: CATPLGDRSMNTEAFF.

CDR3 DNA: TGTGCCAGCAGCGTAGCCGCGGGGCCGAAGGATGAGCAGTTCTTC. Its protein product is CASSVAAGPKDEQFF. V usage is TRBV11-2 and J usage is TRBJ2-1, with D possibly matching TRBD2 (6 bases). CDR1 SGHAT and CDR2 FQNNGV come from the germline V gene. V was trimmed by 5 bases and J by 8 bases, leaving 19 bases between them. The CDR3 is 15 residues long.

The chain couples TRBV27 to TRBJ1-1; no clear D. Trimming pared 6 bases from V and 1 base from J, leaving 3 bases between. CDR1 is MNHEY, CDR2 SMNVEV, per germline (reference sequence). The CDR3 is made up of 11 amino acids. The DNA for the CDR3 is TGTGCCAGCAGGAAGAACACTGAAGCTTTCTTT. Translating gives CASRKNTEAFF.

The rearrangement uses TRBV28 and TRBJ2-7; 7 nucleotides line up with TRBD1. CDR1 MDHEN and CDR2 SYDVKM come from the germline V gene. The junction had 13 bases not matched to a gene; V was cut back by 8 bases and J by 3 bases. There are 15 residues in the CDR3. In DNA, the CDR3 is TGTGCCAGCCTCCCACCGGGACAGACTTTCTACGAGCAGTACTTC. Translation: CASLPPGQTFYEQYF.

The rearrangement uses TRBV19 and TRBJ2-1; D perhaps matches TRBD1 (5 bases). CDR1 LNHDA and CDR2 SQIVND come from the germline V gene (reference sequence). Trimming removed 2 bases from V and 9 bases from J, with 5 bases in between. The CDR3 runs to 11 residues. The CDR3: CASSIRGEQFF. CDR3 coding DNA: TGTGCCAGTAGTATAAGGGGTGAGCAGTTCTTC.

This clone was picked up a small number of times. The rearrangement uses TRBV19 and TRBJ2-7; 11 nucleotides line up with TRBD2. Trimming removed 3 bases from V and 3 bases from J; junction bases left unmatched: 10. The CDR3 covers 17 residues. From germline, CDR1 is LNHDA and CDR2 SQIVND (reference sequence). The DNA for the CDR3 is TGTGCCAGTAGTATTCGGCCTAGCGGGAGGAGTAGCTACGAGCAGTACTTC. Translated, it gives CASSIRPSGRSSYEQYF.

This clone was counted between two and nine times. This chain connects TRBV5-1 to TRBJ1-3; 8 nucleotides align to TRBD1. The CDR3 runs 16 residues. Germline values: CDR1 SGHRS, CDR2 YFSETQ. V shed 5 bases and J 4 bases; nucleotides not matched to a gene: 11. The CDR3 region is CASSSYGQGGGNTIYF. The CDR3 nucleotides are TGCGCCAGCAGTTCCTACGGACAGGGAGGGGGAAACACCATATATTTT.

The rearrangement links TRBV6-1 to TRBJ2-5, with a possible D match to TRBD2 (5 bases). The germline gives CDR1 MNHNS, CDR2 SASEGT. V was cut by 0 bases and J by 6 bases, with 11 bases left in between. The CDR3 runs to 14 residues. The CDR3 spells CASSEARVGKTQYF. The CDR3 bases are TGTGCCAGCAGTGAAGCGAGGGTGGGAAAGACCCAGTACTTC.

The sample holds one count of this clone. This chain links TRBV14 with TRBJ2-2, with D possibly being TRBD1 (6 bases). This CDR3 region has 15 residues. The ends were cut back, 1 base at V and 4 bases at J, with 10 bases in the middle. Germline CDR1 SGHDN, CDR2 FVKESK. The CDR3 DNA reads as TGTGCCAGCAGCCAAGCCGGGACACCCACCGGGGAGCTGTTTTTT. This encodes CASSQAGTPTGELFF.

The rearrangement joins TRBV12-3 or TRBV12-4 to TRBJ2-7, with 7 bases matching TRBD1. There are 13 residues in the CDR3. With V trimmed by 4 bases and J by 2 bases, 2 bases remained unmatched. Here the CDR3 DNA reads TGTGCCAGCAGTTCAAGGGGGCCCTACGAGCAGTACTTC. Protein sequence: CASSSRGPYEQYF.

The J gene is TRBJ2-1, the V gene TRBV28; D possibly corresponds to TRBD2 (5 bases). V dropped 3 bases and J dropped 2 bases, with 8 bases sitting between them. Per the germline V gene, CDR1 is MDHEN and CDR2 is SYDVKM. The CDR3 is 14 residues long. As DNA, the CDR3 is TGTGCCAGCAGTTTTCTAGCAGCCTACAATGAGCAGTTCTTC. It yields the protein CASSFLAAYNEQFF. Looking up the rest from reference TRBV28 and TRBJ2-1 gives the full variable domain: DVKVTQSSRYLVKRTGEKVFLECVQDMDHENMFWYRQDPGLGLRLIYFSYDVKMKEKGDIPEGYSVSREKKERFSLILESASTNQTSMYLCASSFLAAYNEQFFGPGTRLTVL.

This clone has just a few counts. The V gene is TRBV28, the J gene TRBJ2-3, with D unclear. This CDR3 has 17 amino acids. V was cut by 2 bases and J by 0 bases, with 15 bases left in between. Per germline, CDR1 MDHEN and CDR2 SYDVKM. The CDR3 sequence is CASSLRRSRLSTDTQYF. The CDR3, as DNA: TGTGCCAGCAGTTTAAGAAGATCGAGGCTTAGCACAGATACGCAGTATTTT.

The rearrangement links TRBV9 to TRBJ2-7, with TRBD1 matching 8 bases. Unmatched junction bases numbered 6, after V lost 4 bases and J lost 6 bases. This CDR3 contains 13 residues. Germline CDR1 SGDLS, CDR2 YYNGEE. The CDR3 protein is CASSPWTGSEQYF. The CDR3 coding sequence is TGTGCCAGCAGCCCATGGACAGGGAGCGAGCAGTACTTC.

This clone was detected once. The V and J genes are TRBV10-3 and TRBJ2-5, with TRBD2 matching 9 bases. The CDR3 runs to 13 residues. Trimming at V came to 6 bases and at J to 4 bases, leaving 3 bases not matched to a gene. Germline V gene lookup returns CDR1 ENHRY and CDR2 SYGVKD. This CDR3 reads CAISERGAETQYF. DNA for the CDR3: TGTGCCATCAGCGAGCGGGGGGCAGAGACCCAGTACTTC.

Regarding this clone: A read error may account for a junction end that differs from germline. The chain recombines TRBV28 with TRBJ1-5; D ambiguous. The CDR3 runs to 18 residues. CDR1 and CDR2 from the germline V gene are MDHEN and SYDVKM. The chain's CDR3 is CASTLRSQKGTSNQPQHF. DNA for the CDR3: TGTGCCAGCACTTTACGGAGCCAGAAGGGCACTAGCAATCAGCCCCAGCATTTT.

This clone was counted a single time. V and J are TRBV9 and TRBJ1-2; D unclear. V was clipped by 4 bases and J by 0 bases, with 13 bases between them. The CDR3 is made up of 15 amino acids. From germline, CDR1 is SGDLS and CDR2 YYNGEE. In nucleotides, the CDR3 is TGTGCCAGCAGCACCCGGGCCGGAGCTAACTATGGCTACACCTTC. It translates to CASSTRAGANYGYTF. The variable domain in full, with the rest retrieved from reference TRBV9 and TRBJ1-2, is DSGVTQTPKHLITATGQRVTLRCSPRSGDLSVYWYQQSLDQGLQFLIQYYNGEERAKGNILERFSAQQFPDLHSELNLSSLELGDSALYFCASSTRAGANYGYTFGSGTRLTVV.